This T cell receptor (beta chain) stems from a study of CD8 T cells in Susac syndrome. The CDR3 totals 16 residues. V lost 4 bases and J lost 1; bases outside the gene matches: 10. CDR1 and CDR2 (germline): DFQATT, SNEGSKA (reference sequence). The RNA input was about 0.5 to 1 ug, and it was reverse transcribed with random hexamers. From the immunoSEQ multiplex PCR reads, TCRdb called clonotypes with MiXCR, one entry per CDR3 protein. The sample carries just over 150,000 distinct CDR3 sequences, 85% to 95% recorded once. The clonotype comes from a human donor with Susac syndrome. This chain links TRBV20-1 with TRBJ1-3; TRBD1 matches at 7 bases. The sample was CD4+ T cells from PBMCs. The CDR3 DNA reads as TGCAGTGCTACCTTCCGGGACAGCTCGTCTGGAAACACCATATATTTT. The encoded protein is CSATFRDSSSGNTIYF.